This is a list of T cell receptor beta chains from one sample in a study of blood T cell repertoires in COVID-19. Here immunoSEQ multiplex PCR was the method, and the copy in TCRdb shows in-frame clones only, minus some. The sample records approximately 53,000 clones, about 78% being singletons. The specimen was PBMCs or T cells enriched from blood (not recorded which). The origin of the receptors is a woman in her fifties or sixties with acute COVID-19. Each CDR3 is given with its conserved first and last residue. D genes are given only for firm matches. Expanded clones get a size class; other rows say once, few or many, or leave the size out.

>TRBJ1-3|NA|NA|TRBV3-1/TRBV3-2
TGTGCCAGCAGCCCTCCCCCTGGAAACACCATATATTTT
CASSPPPGNTIYF
>TRBJ2-1|TRBD2|NA|TRBV5-4
TGTGCCAGCAGCTTGGCGGCTAGCGGATCCAATGAGCAGTTCTTC
CASSLAASGSNEQFF
>TRBJ2-1|TRBD2|NA|TRBV27
TGTGCCAGCAGGATTCCGGGACTAGCGGGGTTCCCGCAGTTCTTC
CASRIPGLAGFPQFF
>TRBJ2-1|TRBD1|NA|TRBV2
TGTGCCAGCAGGCAAGGGACAGGGGGCGACAATGAGCAGTTCTTC
CASRQGTGGDNEQFF
>TRBJ2-6|NA|NA|TRBV5-1
TGCGCCAGCAGCCCCGGACAGAATGGGGCCAACGTCCTGACTTTC
CASSPGQNGANVLTF
>TRBJ2-5|NA|NA|TRBV19
TGTGCCAGTAGTATCCGCCACGGGGAGACCCAGTACTTC
CASSIRHGETQYF
>TRBJ2-5|NA|NA|TRBV5-4
TGTGCCAGCAGCGTACAGGGTTTGGAGACCCAGTACTTC
CASSVQGLETQYF
>TRBJ2-1|TRBD2|NA|TRBV3-1/TRBV3-2
TGTGCCAGCAGCCAAAATCAGCGGGGCTCAAAGTTCTTC
CASSQNQRGSKFF
>TRBJ1-2|NA|NA|TRBV30
TGTGCCTGGAGTGGCCAGGCTAACTATGGCTACACCTTC
CAWSGQANYGYTF
>TRBJ2-5|TRBD1|NA|TRBV19
TGTGCCAGCGGGACAGTCGGGGAGACCCAGTACTTC
CASGTVGETQYF
>TRBJ1-4|NA|NA|TRBV11-2
TGTGCCAGCAGCCAAGGACAGCTTAATGAAAAACTGTTTTTT
CASSQGQLNEKLFF
>TRBJ2-7|NA|once|TRBV7-9
TGTGCCAGCGGTCAAGCGGCGATTGACGAGCAGTACTTC
CASGQAAIDEQYF
>TRBJ1-6|TRBD1|NA|TRBV3-1/TRBV3-2
TGTGCCAGCAGTCGACAGGGCTCTAATTCACCCCTCCACTTT
CASSRQGSNSPLHF
>TRBJ2-7|NA|NA|TRBV5-5
TGTGCCAGCAGCTTAAAGTCAGGGAAGGACGAGCAGTACTTC
CASSLKSGKDEQYF
>TRBJ2-7|TRBD2|once|TRBV4-2
TGTGCCAGCAGCCAAGATCAACTAGCGGTAGGAGAGCAGTACTTC
CASSQDQLAVGEQYF
>TRBJ1-3|NA|NA|TRBV4-1
TGCGCCAGCAGCCAAGAGGTTTCAGCGTCTGGAAACACCATATATTTT
CASSQEVSASGNTIYF
>TRBJ1-1|NA|NA|TRBV25-1
TGTGCCAGCAGTAAATCAGACTGGGCTGAAGCTTTCTTT
CASSKSDWAEAFF
>TRBJ1-2|NA|NA|TRBV9
TGTGCCAGCAGCTTTCCGGGTTCTAACTATGGCTACACCTTC
CASSFPGSNYGYTF
>TRBJ2-7|TRBD2|NA|TRBV30
TGTGCCTGGAGTGCGGGGGGATACGAGCAGTACTTC
CAWSAGGYEQYF
>TRBJ1-4|TRBD1|NA|TRBV9
TGTGCCAGCAGCCAGACAGGGGTTAATGAAAAACTGTTTTTT
CASSQTGVNEKLFF
>TRBJ1-1|NA|NA|TRBV12-3/TRBV12-4
TGTGCCAGCAGTTTAGGAGGTTGGGAAGCTTTCTTT
CASSLGGWEAFF
>TRBJ2-1|NA|NA|TRBV7-9
TGTACCAGCAGCTTAGCCTGGGGGGTCAATGAGCAGTTCTTC
CTSSLAWGVNEQFF
>TRBJ2-7|TRBD1|NA|TRBV19
TGTGCCAGTAGTCGGGCGGCCGCAGGGGGTTCCTACGAGCAGTACTTC
CASSRAAAGGSYEQYF
>TRBJ1-2|NA|NA|TRBV14
TGTGCCAGCAGCCAAGACCGGGGTCACCGGGGCTACACCTTC
CASSQDRGHRGYTF
>TRBJ2-2|TRBD2|NA|TRBV2
TGTGCCAGCGGCACAGGACTAGCGAACGGGGAGCTGTTTTTT
CASGTGLANGELFF
>TRBJ1-6|TRBD1|few|TRBV11-1
TGTGCCAGCAGCCCAAACCGGGACAGAAATTCACCCCTCCACTTT
CASSPNRDRNSPLHF
>TRBJ2-3|TRBD1|NA|TRBV28
TGTGCCAGCAGTTCGGGACAGGGGCTGCCAGATACGCAGTATTTT
CASSSGQGLPDTQYF
>TRBJ1-3|TRBD1|NA|TRBV7-2
TGTGCCAGCAGCTTAGTAGGGACAGTCTCTGGAAACACCATATATTTT
CASSLVGTVSGNTIYF
>TRBJ1-2|NA|few|TRBV5-1
TGCGCCAGCAGCCGGAGACAGGAGCCTTATGGCTACACCTTC
CASSRRQEPYGYTF
>TRBJ2-2|TRBD2|once|TRBV11-1
TGTGCCAGCAGCTTCAGCGGGGGCTACGACCGAGGGGAGCTGTTTTTT
CASSFSGGYDRGELFF
>TRBJ1-6|NA|NA|TRBV6-5
TGTGCCAGCAGTTACTCAGGAAGGGGTAATTCACCCCTCCACTTT
CASSYSGRGNSPLHF
>TRBJ1-5|NA|once|TRBV12-3/TRBV12-4
TGTGCCAGCAGTCAGCAGAGGGATCAGCCCCAGCATTTT
CASSQQRDQPQHF
>TRBJ1-3|NA|NA|TRBV9
TGTGCCAGCAGCGTAAGAGGGTCGAGCTCTGGAAACACCATATATTTT
CASSVRGSSSGNTIYF
>TRBJ1-3|NA|NA|TRBV6-6
TGTGCCAGCAGTTACGGGCGCTCTGGAAACACCATATATTTT
CASSYGRSGNTIYF
>TRBJ1-2|TRBD1|few|TRBV12-3/TRBV12-4
TGTGCCAGCAGGGGACAGTCCTATGGCTACACCTTC
CASRGQSYGYTF
>TRBJ1-1|TRBD1|NA|TRBV5-1
TGCGCCAGCAGCTTGGGGGCAGGGGGCGCTTCTGAAGCTTTCTTT
CASSLGAGGASEAFF
>TRBJ2-3|TRBD2|NA|TRBV10-3
TGTGCCATCAGGGGACTAGCGGGGGCAGATACGCAGTATTTT
CAIRGLAGADTQYF
>TRBJ2-7|NA|NA|TRBV18
TGTGCCAGCTCAAAACAGGACCTCTCCTACGAGCAGTACTTC
CASSKQDLSYEQYF
>TRBJ1-2|TRBD1|NA|TRBV27
TGTGCCAGCAGTTTACCAGGGGGCTATGGCTACACCTTC
CASSLPGGYGYTF
>TRBJ1-2|TRBD1|NA|TRBV6-5
TGTGCCAGCAGTAGGGACAGGGGGCTGGGCGGCTACACCTTC
CASSRDRGLGGYTF
>TRBJ2-7|NA|NA|TRBV5-4
TGTGCCAGCAGCCCCAACCGACAGGGAGGTTCCTACGAGCAGTACTTC
CASSPNRQGGSYEQYF
>TRBJ1-6|TRBD1|NA|TRBV5-6
TGTGCCAGCAGCGAGGGGGACAGTTTGCATAATTCACCCCTCCACTTT
CASSEGDSLHNSPLHF